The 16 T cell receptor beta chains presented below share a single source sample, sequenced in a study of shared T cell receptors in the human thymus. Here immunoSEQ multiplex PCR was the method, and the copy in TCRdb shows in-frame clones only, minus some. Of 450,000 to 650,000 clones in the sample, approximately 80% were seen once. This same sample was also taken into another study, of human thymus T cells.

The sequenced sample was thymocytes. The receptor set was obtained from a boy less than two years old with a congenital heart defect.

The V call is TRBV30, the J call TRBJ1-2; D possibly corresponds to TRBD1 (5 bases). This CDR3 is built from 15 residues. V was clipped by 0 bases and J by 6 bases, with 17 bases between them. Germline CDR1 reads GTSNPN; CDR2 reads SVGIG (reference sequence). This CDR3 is CAWSVPRMGHNGYTF. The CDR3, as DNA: TGTGCCTGGAGTGTACCGAGGATGGGGCACAATGGCTACACCTTC.

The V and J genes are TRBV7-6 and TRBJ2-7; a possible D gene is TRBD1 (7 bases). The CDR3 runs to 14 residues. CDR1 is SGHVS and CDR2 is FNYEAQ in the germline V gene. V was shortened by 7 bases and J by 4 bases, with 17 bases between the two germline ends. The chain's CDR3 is CASTEGAGGYEQYF. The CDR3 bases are TGTGCCAGCACGGAGGGGGCAGGGGGTTACGAGCAGTACTTC.

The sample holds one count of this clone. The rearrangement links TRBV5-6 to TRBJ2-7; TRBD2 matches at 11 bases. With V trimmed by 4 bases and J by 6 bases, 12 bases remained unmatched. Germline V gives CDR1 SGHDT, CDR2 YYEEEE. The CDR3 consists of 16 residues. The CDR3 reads CASSPPGLAGGVEQYF. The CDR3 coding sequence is TGTGCCAGCAGCCCCCCGGGGCTAGCGGGAGGTGTCGAGCAGTACTTC.

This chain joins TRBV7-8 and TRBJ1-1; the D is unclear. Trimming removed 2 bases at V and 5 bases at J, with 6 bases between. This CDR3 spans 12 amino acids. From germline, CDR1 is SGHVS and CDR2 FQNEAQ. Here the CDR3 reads CASSLSRTEAFF. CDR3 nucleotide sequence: TGTGCCAGCAGCTTATCGCGGACTGAAGCTTTCTTT.

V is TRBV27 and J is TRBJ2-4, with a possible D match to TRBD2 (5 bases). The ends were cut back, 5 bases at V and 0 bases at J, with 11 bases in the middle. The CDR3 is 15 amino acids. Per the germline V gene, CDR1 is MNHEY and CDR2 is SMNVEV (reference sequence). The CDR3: CASSVTGLAKNIQYF. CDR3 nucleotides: TGTGCCAGCAGTGTCACGGGATTAGCCAAAAACATTCAGTACTTC.

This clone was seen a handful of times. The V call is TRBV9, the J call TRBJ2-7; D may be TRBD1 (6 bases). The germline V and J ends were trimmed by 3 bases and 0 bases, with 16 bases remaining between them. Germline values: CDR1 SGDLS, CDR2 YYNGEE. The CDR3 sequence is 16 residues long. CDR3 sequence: CASSATDRTDSYEQYF. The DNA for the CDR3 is TGTGCCAGCAGCGCTACAGACAGGACGGACTCCTACGAGCAGTACTTC.

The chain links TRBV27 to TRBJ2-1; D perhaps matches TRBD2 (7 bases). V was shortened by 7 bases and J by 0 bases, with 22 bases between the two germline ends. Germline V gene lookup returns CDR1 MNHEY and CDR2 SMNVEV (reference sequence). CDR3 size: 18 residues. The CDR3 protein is CASNPGGLAESSYNEQFF. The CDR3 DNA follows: TGTGCCAGCAACCCCGGGGGGCTAGCGGAGAGCTCCTACAATGAGCAGTTCTTC.

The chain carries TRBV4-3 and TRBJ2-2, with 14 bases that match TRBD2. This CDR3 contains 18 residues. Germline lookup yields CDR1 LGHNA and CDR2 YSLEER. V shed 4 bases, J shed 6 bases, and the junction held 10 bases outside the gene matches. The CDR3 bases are TGCGCCAGCAGCCTACGACTAGCGGGAGGGCCTTCCCCCGGGGAGCTGTTTTTT. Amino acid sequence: CASSLRLAGGPSPGELFF.

CDR3 nucleotides: TGTGCCAGCAGTTTGGGTCGACAGCCCGGGGAAAAACTGTTTTTT. As protein: CASSLGRQPGEKLFF. The rearrangement joins TRBV28 to TRBJ1-4, with a tentative D call TRBD1 (5 bases). Per germline, CDR1 MDHEN and CDR2 SYDVKM. The CDR3 is made up of 15 amino acids. V was trimmed by 3 bases and J by 8 bases, leaving 16 bases between them.

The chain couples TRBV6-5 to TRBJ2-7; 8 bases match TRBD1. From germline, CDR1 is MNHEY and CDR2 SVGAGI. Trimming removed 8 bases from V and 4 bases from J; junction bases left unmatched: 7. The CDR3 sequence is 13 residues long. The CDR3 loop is CASGRTGFYEQYF. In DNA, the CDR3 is TGTGCCAGCGGTCGGACAGGGTTTTACGAGCAGTACTTC.

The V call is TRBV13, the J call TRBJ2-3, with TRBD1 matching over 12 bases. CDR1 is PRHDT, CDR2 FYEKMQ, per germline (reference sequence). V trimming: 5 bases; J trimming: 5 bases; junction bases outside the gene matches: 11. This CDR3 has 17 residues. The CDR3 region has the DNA TGTGCCAGCAGCCGCCTGAGGGGACAGGGGGCAAGAGATACGCAGTATTTT. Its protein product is CASSRLRGQGARDTQYF.

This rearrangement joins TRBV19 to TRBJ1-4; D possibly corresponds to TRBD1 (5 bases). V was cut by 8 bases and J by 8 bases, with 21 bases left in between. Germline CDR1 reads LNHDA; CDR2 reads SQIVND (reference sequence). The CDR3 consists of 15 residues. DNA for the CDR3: TGTGCCAGTCGCTCGGACGGGGGGATTGGAGAAAAACTGTTTTTT. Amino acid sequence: CASRSDGGIGEKLFF.

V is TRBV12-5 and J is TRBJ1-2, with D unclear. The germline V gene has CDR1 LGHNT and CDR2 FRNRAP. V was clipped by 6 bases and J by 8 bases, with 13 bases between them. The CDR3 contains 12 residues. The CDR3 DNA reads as TGTGCTAGTGGGCCGGCGGGAGGGGGCTACACCTTC. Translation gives CASGPAGGGYTF. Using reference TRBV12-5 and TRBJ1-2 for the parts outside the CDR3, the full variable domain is DARVTQTPRHKVTEMGQEVTMRCQPILGHNTVFWYRQTMMQGLELLAYFRNRAPLDDSGMPKDRFSAEMPDATLATLKIQPSEPRDSAVYFCASGPAGGGYTFGSGTRLTVV.

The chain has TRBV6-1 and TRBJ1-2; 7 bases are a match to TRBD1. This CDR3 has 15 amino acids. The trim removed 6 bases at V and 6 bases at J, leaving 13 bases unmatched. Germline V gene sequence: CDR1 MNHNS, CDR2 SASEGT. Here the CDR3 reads CASREKRTGANGYTF. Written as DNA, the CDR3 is TGTGCCAGCAGAGAGAAACGGACAGGTGCAAATGGCTACACCTTC.

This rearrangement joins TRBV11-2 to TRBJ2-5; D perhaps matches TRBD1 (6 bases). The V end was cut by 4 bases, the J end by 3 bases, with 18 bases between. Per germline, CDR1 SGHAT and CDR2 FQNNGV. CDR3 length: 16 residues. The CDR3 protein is CASSSNRDRFKETQYF. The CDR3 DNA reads TGTGCCAGCAGCTCAAACAGGGATCGGTTCAAAGAGACCCAGTACTTC.

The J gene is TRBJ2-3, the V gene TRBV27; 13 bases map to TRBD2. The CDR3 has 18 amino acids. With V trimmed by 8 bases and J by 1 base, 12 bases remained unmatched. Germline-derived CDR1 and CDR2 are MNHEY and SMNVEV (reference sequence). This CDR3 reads CASSRTSGSFSRTDTQYF. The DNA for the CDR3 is TGTGCCAGCTCCAGGACTAGCGGGAGTTTTTCCCGCACAGATACGCAGTATTTT.